Listed below are T cell receptor beta chains from one sample, sequenced in a study of OX40 agonist ivuxolimab in advanced cancers. The protocol was immunoSEQ multiplex PCR, while the TCRdb copy is restricted to in-frame clones and leaves out a portion. The profile shows about 46,000 clones, 82% of them singletons. The specimen was CD4+ or CD8+ T cells sorted from blood, collected in a trial of the OX40 agonist ivuxolimab. The source is an adult with an advanced solid tumor such as melanoma, head and neck, liver or kidney cancer. Both conserved end residues are part of each CDR3. A D gene is named only where the DNA matches it firmly. Expanded clones are given a class, and other clones once, few, many or no size at all.

j_call	clone_size	v_call	d_call	cdr3_nt	cdr3_aa
TRBJ2-3	-	TRBV9	TRBD2	TGTGCCAGCAGTTTCCCTAGCGGGGGAGTCACAGATACGCAGTATTTT	CASSFPSGGVTDTQYF
TRBJ1-2	-	TRBV19	-	TGTGCCAGTAGCCCATTCAGGGGCTCTGGCTACACCTTC	CASSPFRGSGYTF
TRBJ2-1	-	TRBV7-2	TRBD2	TGTGCCAGCAGCCGGGGAGCGGGGGGTAGTGAGCAGTTCTTC	CASSRGAGGSEQFF
TRBJ1-2	-	TRBV30	-	TGTGCCTGGAGTGTACAGGTTAACTATGGCTACACCTTC	CAWSVQVNYGYTF
TRBJ2-3	-	TRBV13	-	TGTGCCAGCAGCTCGATGACCCGGGGAGATACGCAGTATTTT	CASSSMTRGDTQYF
TRBJ1-2	-	TRBV19	TRBD1	TGTGCCAGTAGTCGAAGAGGGGGGACAGGGGATGGCTACACCTTC	CASSRRGGTGDGYTF
TRBJ1-2	-	TRBV6-1	-	TGTGCCAGCAGTGAATCGCAGGGGATGGGCTACACCTTC	CASSESQGMGYTF
TRBJ1-1	-	TRBV7-9	-	TGTGCCAGCAGCTTAGACGTGGGAGTTGCGAACACTGAAGCTTTCTTT	CASSLDVGVANTEAFF
TRBJ1-2	-	TRBV5-4	TRBD1	TGTGCCAGCAGCTTGGAGAGGGGGCAAGACACCTTC	CASSLERGQDTF
TRBJ1-1	-	TRBV10-3	-	TGTGCCATCAGTGGAGACCACACTGAAGCTTTCTTT	CAISGDHTEAFF
TRBJ1-2	-	TRBV5-1	-	TGCGCCAGCAGCCTGGAAACCGGGACCTTCTATGGCTACACCTTC	CASSLETGTFYGYTF
TRBJ2-7	-	TRBV6-1	-	TGTGCCAGCAGTCCCCTCGGGGACGAGCAGTACTTC	CASSPLGDEQYF
TRBJ2-5	-	TRBV19	-	TGTGCCAGTAGTATGGGGAGAATAAACCAAGAGACCCAGTACTTC	CASSMGRINQETQYF
TRBJ2-5	-	TRBV6-1	TRBD2	TGTGCCAGCAGTGAAATCCGGACTAGCAAGGAGACCCAGTACTTC	CASSEIRTSKETQYF
TRBJ2-2	few	TRBV4-3	-	TGCGCCAGCAGCCAAGATCTAGTCATCTTAAACACCGGGGAGCTGTTTTTT	CASSQDLVILNTGELFF
TRBJ1-5	-	TRBV7-2	-	TGTGCCAGCAGCTTATCTGTTAGCAATCAGCCCCAGCATTTT	CASSLSVSNQPQHF
TRBJ2-7	-	TRBV7-8	TRBD2	TGTGCCAGCAGCTTAGTACAAACTAGCGGGGCTGCTTTCCAAGAGCAGTACTTC	CASSLVQTSGAAFQEQYF
TRBJ1-2	-	TRBV19	TRBD1	TGTGCCAGTAGGAGGGACAGGATCATATATGGCTACACCTTC	CASRRDRIIYGYTF
TRBJ2-7	-	TRBV2	TRBD2	TGTGCCAGCATTGGGACTAGCGGGGGGGCCCGGTACGAGCAGTACTTC	CASIGTSGGARYEQYF
TRBJ2-6	few	TRBV2	-	TGTGCCAGCGGGCCAGGGCCCCCTGGGGCCAACGTCCTGACTTTC	CASGPGPPGANVLTF
TRBJ1-6	once	TRBV6-5	-	TGTGCCAGCAGTGGCCGGGACCGAGATTCACCCCTCCACTTT	CASSGRDRDSPLHF
TRBJ2-6	-	TRBV5-1	-	TGCGCCAGCAGCTTGGGTTCAGGGACTGGGGCCAACGTCCTGACTTTC	CASSLGSGTGANVLTF
TRBJ2-1	-	TRBV4-2	-	TGTGCCACAATAGGGGCGAACAATGAGCAGTTCTTC	CATIGANNEQFF
TRBJ2-5	-	TRBV5-5	-	TGTGCCAGCAGCTTCAGGCTAGCGAGCGGACAAGAGACCCAGTACTTC	CASSFRLASGQETQYF
TRBJ1-5	-	TRBV9	TRBD1	TGTGCCAGCAGCTTCCAGGGGGGGGATCAGCCCCAGCATTTT	CASSFQGGDQPQHF
TRBJ1-1	-	TRBV30	-	TGTGCCTGGACCAGGCAGTCCAACACTGAAGCTTTCTTT	CAWTRQSNTEAFF
TRBJ2-2	-	TRBV6-1	TRBD2	TGTGCCATATCCTGGGAGGGCGGCACCGGGGAGCTGTTTTTT	CAISWEGGTGELFF
TRBJ2-3	-	TRBV19	TRBD2	TGTGCCAGTAGTCCTACGGGAGCGGGGGGCGTGGAAGATACGCAGTATTTT	CASSPTGAGGVEDTQYF
TRBJ2-1	-	TRBV5-1	TRBD2	TGCGCCAGCAGCTCCCCAAGCGGGGCGCAAAGCTCCTACAATGAGCAGTTCTTC	CASSSPSGAQSSYNEQFF
TRBJ1-2	-	TRBV6-5	-	TGTGCCAGCAGTTACTCTGCAGGGGAGGGCTATGGCTACACCTTC	CASSYSAGEGYGYTF
TRBJ2-2	-	TRBV7-7	TRBD1	TGTGCCAGCAGCTTAGGGACAGGGAACACCGGGGAGCTGTTTTTT	CASSLGTGNTGELFF
TRBJ2-1	once	TRBV6-5	TRBD2	TGTGCCAGCAGTTTCGGACTAGCGGGGGGGTTGAATGAGCAGTTCTTC	CASSFGLAGGLNEQFF
TRBJ1-5	-	TRBV7-2	-	TGTGCCAGCAGCTTAGGGACAGCTGGGTATCAGCCCCAGCATTTT	CASSLGTAGYQPQHF
TRBJ1-6	-	TRBV12-2	-	TGTGCAAGTCGCTTAGCCGGTCGTCAGAGCTTT	CASRLAGRQSF
TRBJ2-7	once	TRBV5-8	TRBD2	TGTGCCAGCAGCGATGGACTAGCGGGGGGTCGTTCGGGAGAGCAGTACTTC	CASSDGLAGGRSGEQYF
TRBJ2-5	-	TRBV5-4	-	TGTGCCAGCAGCTTGGGTGACACCCAAGAGACCCAGTACTTC	CASSLGDTQETQYF
TRBJ2-7	-	TRBV5-4	TRBD1	TGTGCCAGCAGCCCAGAAGGACAGGGGTCCTCCTTCGAGCAGTACTTC	CASSPEGQGSSFEQYF
TRBJ1-6	-	TRBV11-3	-	TGTGCCAGCAGCTTAGGAGGGGAATCACCCCTCCACTTT	CASSLGGESPLHF
TRBJ1-6	-	TRBV9	-	TGTGCCAGCAGCGTGGTGGACAGCGGTAATAATTCACCCCTCCACTTT	CASSVVDSGNNSPLHF